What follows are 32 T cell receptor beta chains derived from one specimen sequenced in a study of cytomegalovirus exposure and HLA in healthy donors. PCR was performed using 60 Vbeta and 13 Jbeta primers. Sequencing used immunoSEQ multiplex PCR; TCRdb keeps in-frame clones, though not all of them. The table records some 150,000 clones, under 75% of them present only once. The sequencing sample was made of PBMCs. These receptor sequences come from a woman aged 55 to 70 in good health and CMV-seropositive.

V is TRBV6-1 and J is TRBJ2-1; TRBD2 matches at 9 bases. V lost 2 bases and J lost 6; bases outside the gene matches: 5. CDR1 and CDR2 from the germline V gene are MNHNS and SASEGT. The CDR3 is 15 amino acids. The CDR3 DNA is TGTGCCAGCAGTGAACAGGCGGGAGGGTTCAATGAGCAGTTCTTC. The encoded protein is CASSEQAGGFNEQFF.

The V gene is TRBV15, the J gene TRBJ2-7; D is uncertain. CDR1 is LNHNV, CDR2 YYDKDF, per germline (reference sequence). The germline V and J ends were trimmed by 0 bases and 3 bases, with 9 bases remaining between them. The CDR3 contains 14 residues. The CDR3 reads CATSRDSSGYEQYF. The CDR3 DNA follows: TGTGCCACCAGCAGAGATTCGTCGGGCTACGAGCAGTACTTC.

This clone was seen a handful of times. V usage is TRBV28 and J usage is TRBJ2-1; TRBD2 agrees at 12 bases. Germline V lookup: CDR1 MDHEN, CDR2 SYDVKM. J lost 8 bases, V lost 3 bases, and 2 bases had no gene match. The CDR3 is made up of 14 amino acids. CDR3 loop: CASSLLAGGYEQFF. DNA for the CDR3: TGTGCCAGCAGTTTGCTAGCGGGAGGGTATGAGCAGTTCTTC.

In nucleotides, the CDR3 is TGTGCCAGCAGCTTATATGGGACTAGAGGCACAGATACGCAGTATTTT. This encodes CASSLYGTRGTDTQYF. The chain combines TRBV7-3 with TRBJ2-3; 8 nucleotides agree with TRBD2. The CDR3 is 16 amino acids. The ends lost 2 bases at V and 1 base at J; junction bases unmatched: 5. Germline CDR1 SGHTA, CDR2 FQGTGA.

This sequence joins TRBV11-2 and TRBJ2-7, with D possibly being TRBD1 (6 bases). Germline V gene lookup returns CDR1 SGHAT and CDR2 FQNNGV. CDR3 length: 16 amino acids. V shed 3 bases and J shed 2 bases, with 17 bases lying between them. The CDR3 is CASSLRQGPEPYEQYF. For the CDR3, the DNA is TGTGCCAGCAGCTTGCGTCAGGGGCCCGAACCCTACGAGCAGTACTTC. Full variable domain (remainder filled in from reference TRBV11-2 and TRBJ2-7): EAGVAQSPRYKIIEKRQSVAFWCNPISGHATLYWYQQILGQGPKLLIQFQNNGVVDDSQLPKDRFSAERLKGVDSTLKIQPAKLEDSAVYLCASSLRQGPEPYEQYFGPGTRLTVT.

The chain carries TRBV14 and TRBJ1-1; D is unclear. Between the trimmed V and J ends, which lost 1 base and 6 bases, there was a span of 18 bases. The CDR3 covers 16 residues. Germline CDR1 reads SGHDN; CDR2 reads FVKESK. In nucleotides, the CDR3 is TGTGCCAGCAGCCAAGTTCTCGGGAGCCTCGGGGCTGAAGCTTTCTTT. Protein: CASSQVLGSLGAEAFF.

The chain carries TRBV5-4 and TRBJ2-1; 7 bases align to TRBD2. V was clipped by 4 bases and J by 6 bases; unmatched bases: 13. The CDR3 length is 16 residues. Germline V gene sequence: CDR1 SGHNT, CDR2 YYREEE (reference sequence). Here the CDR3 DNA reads TGTGCCAGCAGCCCTCCCCCAGCGGGACCCCGCAATGAGCAGTTCTTC. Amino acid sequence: CASSPPPAGPRNEQFF.

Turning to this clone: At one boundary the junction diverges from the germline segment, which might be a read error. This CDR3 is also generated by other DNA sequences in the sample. The CDR3 protein is CASSLTAGADGYTF. The CDR3 coding sequence is TGCGCCAGCAGCTTGACCGCAGGGGCGGATGGCTACACCTTC. The V call is TRBV5-4, the J call TRBJ1-2, with D possibly being TRBD1 (6 bases). The CDR3 runs to 14 residues. Per the germline V gene, CDR1 is SGHNT and CDR2 is YYREEE (reference sequence).

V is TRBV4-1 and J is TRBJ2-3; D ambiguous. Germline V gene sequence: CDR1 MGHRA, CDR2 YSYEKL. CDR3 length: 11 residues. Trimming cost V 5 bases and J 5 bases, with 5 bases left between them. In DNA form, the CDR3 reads TGCGCCAGCAGCTCAGGAGATACGCAGTATTTT. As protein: CASSSGDTQYF.

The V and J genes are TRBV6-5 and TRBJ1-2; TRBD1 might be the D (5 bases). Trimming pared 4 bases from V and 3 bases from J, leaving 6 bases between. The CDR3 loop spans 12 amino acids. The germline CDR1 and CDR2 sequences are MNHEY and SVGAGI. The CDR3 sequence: CASSSGDYGYTF. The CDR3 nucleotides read TGTGCCAGCAGTTCGGGGGACTATGGCTACACCTTC.

The CDR3 DNA is TGTGCCAGCACCCGAGGAGTGGAGGAAGAGACCCAGTACTTC. Translated, it gives CASTRGVEEETQYF. J is TRBJ2-5 and V is TRBV7-8; tentative D call: TRBD2 (5 bases). Germline assignment: CDR1 SGHVS and CDR2 FQNEAQ. V lost 7 bases and J 3 bases, leaving 15 bases between the germline ends. This CDR3 comprises 14 residues.

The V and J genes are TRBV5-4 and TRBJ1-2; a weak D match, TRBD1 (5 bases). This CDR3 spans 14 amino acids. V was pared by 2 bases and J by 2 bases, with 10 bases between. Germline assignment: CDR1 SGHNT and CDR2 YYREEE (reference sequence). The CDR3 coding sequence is TGTGCCAGCAGCTTATACAGGACCAACTATGGCTACACCTTC. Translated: CASSLYRTNYGYTF. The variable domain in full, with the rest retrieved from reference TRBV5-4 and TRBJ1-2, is ETGVTQSPTHLIKTRGQQVTLRCSSQSGHNTVSWYQQALGQGPQFIFQYYREEENGRGNFPPRFSGLQFPNYSSELNVNALELDDSALYLCASSLYRTNYGYTFGSGTRLTVV.

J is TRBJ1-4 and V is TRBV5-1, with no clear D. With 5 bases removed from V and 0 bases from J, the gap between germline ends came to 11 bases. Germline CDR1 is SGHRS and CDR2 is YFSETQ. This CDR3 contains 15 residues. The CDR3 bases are TGCGCCAGCAGGGCCCAGGATGCAACTAATGAAAAACTGTTTTTT. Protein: CASRAQDATNEKLFF.

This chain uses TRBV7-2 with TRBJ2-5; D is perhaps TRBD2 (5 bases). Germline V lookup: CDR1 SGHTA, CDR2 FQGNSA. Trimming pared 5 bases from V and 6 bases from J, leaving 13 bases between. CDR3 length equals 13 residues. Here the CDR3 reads CASSAERAKTQYF. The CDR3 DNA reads TGTGCCAGCAGCGCCGAGAGGGCGAAGACCCAGTACTTC. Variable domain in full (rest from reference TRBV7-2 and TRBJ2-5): GAGVSQSPSNKVTEKGKDVELRCDPISGHTALYWYRQSLGQGLEFLIYFQGNSAPDKSGLPSDRFSAERTGGSVSTLTIQRTQQEDSAVYLCASSAERAKTQYFGPGTRLLVL.

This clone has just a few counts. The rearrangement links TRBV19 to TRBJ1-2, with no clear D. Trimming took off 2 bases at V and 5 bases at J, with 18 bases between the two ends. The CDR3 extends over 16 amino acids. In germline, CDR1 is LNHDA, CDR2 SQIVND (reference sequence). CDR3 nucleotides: TGTGCCAGTAGTATAAACACGGGAGGGCCTCCGTATGGCTACACCTTC. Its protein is CASSINTGGPPYGYTF.

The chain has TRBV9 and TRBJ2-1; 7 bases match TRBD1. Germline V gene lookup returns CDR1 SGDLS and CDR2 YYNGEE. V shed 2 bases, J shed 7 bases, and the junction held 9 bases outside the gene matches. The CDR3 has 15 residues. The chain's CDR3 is CASSVITGDGNEQFF. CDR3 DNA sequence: TGTGCCAGCAGCGTTATAACAGGGGACGGAAATGAGCAGTTCTTC.

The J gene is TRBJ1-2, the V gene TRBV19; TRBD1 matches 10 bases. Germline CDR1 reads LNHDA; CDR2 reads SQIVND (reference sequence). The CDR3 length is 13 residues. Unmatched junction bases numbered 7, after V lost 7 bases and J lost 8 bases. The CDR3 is CASNDRGLRGYTF. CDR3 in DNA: TGTGCCAGTAACGACAGGGGGCTGAGAGGCTACACCTTC.

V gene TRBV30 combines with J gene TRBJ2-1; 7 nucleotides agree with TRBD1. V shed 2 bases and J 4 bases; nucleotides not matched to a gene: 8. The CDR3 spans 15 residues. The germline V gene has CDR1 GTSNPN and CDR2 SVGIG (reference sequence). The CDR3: CAWSPTGQLYNEQFF. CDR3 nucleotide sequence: TGTGCCTGGAGTCCCACGGGACAGCTTTACAATGAGCAGTTCTTC. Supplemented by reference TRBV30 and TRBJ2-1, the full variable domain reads SQTIHQWPATLVQPVGSPLSLECTVEGTSNPNLYWYRQAAGRGLQLLFYSVGIGQISSEVPQNLSASRPQDRQFILSSKKLLLSDSGFYLCAWSPTGQLYNEQFFGPGTRLTVL.

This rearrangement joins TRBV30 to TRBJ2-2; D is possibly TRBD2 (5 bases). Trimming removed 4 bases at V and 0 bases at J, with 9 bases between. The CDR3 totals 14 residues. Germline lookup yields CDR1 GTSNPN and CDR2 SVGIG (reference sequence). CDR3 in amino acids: CAWTLVPNTGELFF. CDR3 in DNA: TGTGCCTGGACACTAGTGCCGAACACCGGGGAGCTGTTTTTT.

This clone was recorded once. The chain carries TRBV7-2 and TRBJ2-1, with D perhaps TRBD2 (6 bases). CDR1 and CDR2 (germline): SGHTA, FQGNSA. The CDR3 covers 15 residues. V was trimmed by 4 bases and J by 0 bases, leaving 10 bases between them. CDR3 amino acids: CASSSRGNSYNEQFF. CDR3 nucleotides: TGTGCCAGCAGCTCCCGGGGGAACTCCTACAATGAGCAGTTCTTC. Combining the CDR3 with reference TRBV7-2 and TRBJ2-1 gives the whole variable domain GAGVSQSPSNKVTEKGKDVELRCDPISGHTALYWYRQSLGQGLEFLIYFQGNSAPDKSGLPSDRFSAERTGGSVSTLTIQRTQQEDSAVYLCASSSRGNSYNEQFFGPGTRLTVL.

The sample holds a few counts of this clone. In DNA, the CDR3 is TGTGCCAGCAGCTTAGAAGTGGACAGGGGCTACAATGAGCAGTTCTTC. As protein: CASSLEVDRGYNEQFF. The V gene is TRBV11-2, the J gene TRBJ2-1; TRBD1 agrees at 9 bases. Germline V lookup: CDR1 SGHAT, CDR2 FQNNGV. The J segment lost 3 bases and the V segment lost 0 bases, leaving 3 bases of the junction unmatched. The length of the CDR3 is 16 residues.

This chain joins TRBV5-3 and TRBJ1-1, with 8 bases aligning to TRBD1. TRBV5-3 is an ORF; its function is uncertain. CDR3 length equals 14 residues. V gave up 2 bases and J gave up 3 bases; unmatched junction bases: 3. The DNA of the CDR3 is TGTGCCAGAAGCTTTCACAGGGGGTACACTGAAGCTTTCTTT. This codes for CARSFHRGYTEAFF.

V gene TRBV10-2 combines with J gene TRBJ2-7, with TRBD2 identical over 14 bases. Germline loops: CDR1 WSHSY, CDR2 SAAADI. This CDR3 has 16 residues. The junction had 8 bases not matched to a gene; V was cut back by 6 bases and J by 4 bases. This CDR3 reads CASSQRGLAGAYEQYF. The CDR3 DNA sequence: TGCGCCAGCAGCCAACGGGGACTAGCGGGAGCTTACGAGCAGTACTTC.

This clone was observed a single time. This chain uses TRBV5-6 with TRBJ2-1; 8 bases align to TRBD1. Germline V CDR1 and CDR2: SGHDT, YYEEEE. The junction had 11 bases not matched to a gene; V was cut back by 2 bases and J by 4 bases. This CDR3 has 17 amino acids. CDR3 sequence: CASSFSSGGNLYNEQFF. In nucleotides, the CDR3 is TGTGCCAGCAGCTTCAGCTCAGGGGGCAACTTATACAATGAGCAGTTCTTC.

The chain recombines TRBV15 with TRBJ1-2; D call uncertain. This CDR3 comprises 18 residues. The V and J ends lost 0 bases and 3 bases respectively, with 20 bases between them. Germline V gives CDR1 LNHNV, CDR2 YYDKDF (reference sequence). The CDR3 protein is CATSRDGDAGHSDYGYTF. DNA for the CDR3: TGTGCCACCAGCAGAGACGGGGATGCGGGTCACTCGGACTATGGCTACACCTTC.

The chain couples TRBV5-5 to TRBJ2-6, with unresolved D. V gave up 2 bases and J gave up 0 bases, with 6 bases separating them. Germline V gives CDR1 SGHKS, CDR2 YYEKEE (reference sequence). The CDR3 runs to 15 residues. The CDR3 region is CASSFYSSGANVLTF. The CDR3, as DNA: TGTGCCAGCAGCTTTTACAGCTCTGGGGCCAACGTCCTGACTTTC.

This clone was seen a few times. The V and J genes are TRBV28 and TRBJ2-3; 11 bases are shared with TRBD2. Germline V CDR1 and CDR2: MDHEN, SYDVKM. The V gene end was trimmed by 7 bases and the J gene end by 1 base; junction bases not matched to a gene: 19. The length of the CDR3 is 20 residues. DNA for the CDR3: TGTGCCAGCACCCCCAGCCCCGGGACTAGCGGATTTCTCGGCACAGATACGCAGTATTTT. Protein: CASTPSPGTSGFLGTDTQYF.

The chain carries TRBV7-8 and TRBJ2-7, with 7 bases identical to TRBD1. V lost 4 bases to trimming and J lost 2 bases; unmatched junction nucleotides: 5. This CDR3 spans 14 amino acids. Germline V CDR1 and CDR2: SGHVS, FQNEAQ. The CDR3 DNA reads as TGTGCCAGCAGCTCCGGACAGGTTACCTACGAGCAGTACTTC. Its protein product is CASSSGQVTYEQYF.

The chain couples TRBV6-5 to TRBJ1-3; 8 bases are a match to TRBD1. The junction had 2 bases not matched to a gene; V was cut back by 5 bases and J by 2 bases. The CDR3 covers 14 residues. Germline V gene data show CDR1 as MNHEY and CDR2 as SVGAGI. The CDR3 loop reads CASSLGQAGNTIYF. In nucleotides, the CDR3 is TGTGCCAGCAGTCTGGGACAGGCTGGAAACACCATATATTTT.

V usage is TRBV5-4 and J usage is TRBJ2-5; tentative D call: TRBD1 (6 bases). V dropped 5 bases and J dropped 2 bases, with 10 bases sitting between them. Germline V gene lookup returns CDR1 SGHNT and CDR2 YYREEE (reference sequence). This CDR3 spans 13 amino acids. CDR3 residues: CASSLRGQETQYF. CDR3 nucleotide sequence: TGTGCCAGCAGTTTGAGGGGGCAAGAGACCCAGTACTTC.

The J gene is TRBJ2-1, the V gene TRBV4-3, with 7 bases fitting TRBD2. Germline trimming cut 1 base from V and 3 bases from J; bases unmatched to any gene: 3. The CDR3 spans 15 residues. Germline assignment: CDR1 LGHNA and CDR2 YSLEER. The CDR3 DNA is TGCGCCAGCAGCCAAGTGGGGACTAACTACAATGAGCAGTTCTTC. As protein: CASSQVGTNYNEQFF.

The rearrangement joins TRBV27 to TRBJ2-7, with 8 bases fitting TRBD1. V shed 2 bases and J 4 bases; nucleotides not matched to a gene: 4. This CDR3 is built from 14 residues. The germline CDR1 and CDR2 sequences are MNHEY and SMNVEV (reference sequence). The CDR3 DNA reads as TGTGCCAGCAGTTTAGTTACAGGGGGGTACGAGCAGTACTTC. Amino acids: CASSLVTGGYEQYF.